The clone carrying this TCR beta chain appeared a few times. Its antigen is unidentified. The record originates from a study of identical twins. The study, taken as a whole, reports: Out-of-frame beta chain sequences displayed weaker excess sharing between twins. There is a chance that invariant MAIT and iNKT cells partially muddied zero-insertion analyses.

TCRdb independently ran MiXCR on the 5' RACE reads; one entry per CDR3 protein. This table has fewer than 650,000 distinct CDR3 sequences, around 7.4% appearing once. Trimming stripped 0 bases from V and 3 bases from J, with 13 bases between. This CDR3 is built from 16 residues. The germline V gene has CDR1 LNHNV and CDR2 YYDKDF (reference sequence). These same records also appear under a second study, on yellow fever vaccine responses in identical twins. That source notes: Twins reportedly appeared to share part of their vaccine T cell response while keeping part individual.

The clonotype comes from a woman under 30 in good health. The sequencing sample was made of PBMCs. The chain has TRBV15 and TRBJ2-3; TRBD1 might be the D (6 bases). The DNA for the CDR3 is TGTGCCACCAGCAGAGATCAGGGGCGCAGGACAGATACGCAGTATTTT. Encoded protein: CATSRDQGRRTDTQYF.